This TCR beta chain was identified during a study of T cells in Graves' hyperthyroidism and ophthalmopathy. Study-wide findings and caveats: Most thyroid clonotypes expanded above 0.001 were also detected in blood. A model built on 13 V-J features separated ophthalmopathy from stable hyperthyroidism.

Authors of the study amplified TCR beta CDR3 regions from RNA transcripts. TCR CDR3 underwent first-round RT-PCR with the HTBI primer set. TCRdb reanalysed the multiplex PCR reads using MiXCR and keeps one entry per CDR3 protein. The repertoire has more than 500,000 distinct CDR3 sequences, 35% to 55% of them found once; the top ten carry around 20%. This CDR3 is 14 amino acids long. Per germline, CDR1 SEHNR and CDR2 FQNEAQ (reference sequence). Comment on this clonotype: Its target is unknown. One end of the junction does not line up with germline, which may come from a read error.

This clonotype was obtained from an adult woman with Graves' disease, either hyperthyroidism or ophthalmopathy (not recorded which). The V and J genes are TRBV7-9 and TRBJ1-2, with D uncertain. Sequencing was performed on peripheral blood or thyroid tissue (not recorded which). The DNA for the CDR3 is TGTGCCAGCAGCCTCGCCGGACCCAGTCCCGGCTACGCCTTC. This translates into CASSLAGPSPGYAF.